These 26 T cell receptor beta chains originate from one sample sequenced in a study of shared clonotypes between healthy human individuals. The data were produced by immunoSEQ multiplex PCR, yet TCRdb's version contains in-frame clones alone and is incomplete. The sample gives under 1 million clones, around 92% of which show up once; 24% is in the top ten. Naive CD8 cells comprised CD45RO-negative, CCR7-positively selected cells, excluding terminally differentiated effector memory CD45RA+ cells. Sequencing input: naive CD8+ T cells sorted from blood. The source of these receptors is a man aged 25 to 40 in good health.

V and J are TRBV7-9 and TRBJ2-7, with 9 bases lining up with TRBD1. Germline CDR1 SEHNR, CDR2 FQNEAQ (reference sequence). V dropped 4 bases and J dropped 3; count of bases not matched to a gene: 13. The CDR3 is made up of 17 amino acids. DNA for the CDR3: TGTGCCAGCAGCTCACCCGCGGAGGGGACAGGGTTCTACGAGCAGTACTTC. Translation gives CASSSPAEGTGFYEQYF.

The chain couples TRBV7-2 to TRBJ1-2; D gene ambiguous. V was cut by 1 base and J by 6 bases, with 9 bases left in between. CDR1 and CDR2 from the germline V gene are SGHTA and FQGNSA. CDR3 length: 13 amino acids. For the CDR3, the DNA is TGTGCCAGCAGCTTAGTAGCTGATCATGGCTACACCTTC. This codes for CASSLVADHGYTF. The variable domain in full, with the rest retrieved from reference TRBV7-2 and TRBJ1-2, is GAGVSQSPSNKVTEKGKDVELRCDPISGHTALYWYRQSLGQGLEFLIYFQGNSAPDKSGLPSDRFSAERTGGSVSTLTIQRTQQEDSAVYLCASSLVADHGYTFGSGTRLTVV.

The rearrangement joins TRBV19 to TRBJ2-7; possible D gene TRBD1, 5 bases. This CDR3 is 14 amino acids long. The germline V gene encodes CDR1 LNHDA and CDR2 SQIVND (reference sequence). The V gene lost 3 bases and the J gene lost 6 bases, with 15 bases spanning the gap. CDR3 sequence: CASSIAGLATEQYF. The CDR3, as DNA: TGTGCCAGTAGTATTGCAGGGCTTGCGACCGAGCAGTACTTC.

The rearrangement joins TRBV9 to TRBJ1-2; D remains unclear. V was cut by 3 bases and J by 7 bases, with 22 bases left in between. Germline V gene data show CDR1 as SGDLS and CDR2 as YYNGEE. The CDR3 spans 16 residues. CDR3 loop: CASSDPGGIFDPGYTF. For the CDR3, the DNA is TGTGCCAGCAGCGATCCGGGTGGGATCTTTGACCCTGGCTACACCTTC. Together with reference TRBV9 and TRBJ1-2, the CDR3 gives the full variable domain: DSGVTQTPKHLITATGQRVTLRCSPRSGDLSVYWYQQSLDQGLQFLIQYYNGEERAKGNILERFSAQQFPDLHSELNLSSLELGDSALYFCASSDPGGIFDPGYTFGSGTRLTVV.

The chain recombines TRBV7-9 with TRBJ2-1; 8 nucleotides agree with TRBD1. Germline V CDR1 and CDR2: SEHNR, FQNEAQ (reference sequence). This CDR3 region has 16 residues. J was trimmed by 6 bases and V by 2 bases; bases with no gene match: 9. Here the CDR3 DNA reads TGTGCCAGCAGCTTACTAAGGACAGGGCAACTCAATGAGCAGTTCTTC. This sequence encodes CASSLLRTGQLNEQFF.

The chain links TRBV7-8 to TRBJ2-7, with a possible D match to TRBD2 (7 bases). Trimming took 0 bases from V and 2 from J, leaving 8 bases between them. The CDR3 has 14 residues. In germline, CDR1 is SGHVS, CDR2 FQNEAQ. The CDR3 nucleotides are TGTGCCAGCAGCTTAGCAGGGGGGGCCTACGAGCAGTACTTC. Translated, it gives CASSLAGGAYEQYF. Filled out from reference TRBV7-8 and TRBJ2-7, the complete variable domain reads GAGVSQSPRYKVAKRGQDVALRCDPISGHVSLFWYQQALGQGPEFLTYFQNEAQLDKSGLPSDRFFAERPEGSVSTLKIQRTQQEDSAVYLCASSLAGGAYEQYFGPGTRLTVT.

This chain links TRBV28 with TRBJ1-4, with a tentative D call TRBD1 (5 bases). The CDR3 is made up of 15 amino acids. Germline CDR1 and CDR2: MDHEN and SYDVKM. Trimming left V 5 bases short and J 8 bases short, with 18 bases between. The DNA of the CDR3 is TGTGCCAGCAGTACGCCTCCGACAGAGGGGGAAAAACTGTTTTTT. It encodes CASSTPPTEGEKLFF.

The V and J genes are TRBV2 and TRBJ2-1; 11 positions match TRBD2. V was pared by 7 bases and J by 4 bases, with 6 bases of the junction left unmatched. Germline V gene lookup returns CDR1 SNHLY and CDR2 FYNNEI. The CDR3 has 15 amino acids. The CDR3, as DNA: TGTGCCAGCATGACGGGACTAGCGGTATACAATGAGCAGTTCTTC. Residues: CASMTGLAVYNEQFF.

J is TRBJ2-1 and V is TRBV28; 7 positions agree with TRBD1. Germline CDR1 and CDR2: MDHEN and SYDVKM. Trimming at V came to 3 bases and at J to 7 bases, leaving 3 bases not matched to a gene. CDR3 length equals 13 residues. CDR3 sequence reads: CASSFLQGNEQFF. CDR3 bases: TGTGCCAGCAGTTTCTTACAGGGGAATGAGCAGTTCTTC.

CDR3 coding DNA: TGTGCCAGTAGTCCGGAGGGACTAGCGGGAGTTGGTGAGACCCAGTACTTC. This translates into CASSPEGLAGVGETQYF. V gene TRBV19 combines with J gene TRBJ2-5, with 14 positions matching TRBD2. The CDR3 covers 17 residues. CDR1 LNHDA and CDR2 SQIVND come from the germline V gene (reference sequence). Losses at the gene ends were 5 bases for V and 5 bases for J; bases not matched to a gene: 10.

This clone has just a few counts. The chain recombines TRBV18 with TRBJ1-2; D is unclear. V lost 6 bases and J lost 4, with 15 bases in between. CDR3 length equals 14 residues. The germline V gene encodes CDR1 KGHSH and CDR2 LQKENI. CDR3: CASSDAGLPYGYTF. DNA for the CDR3: TGTGCCAGCTCCGATGCCGGACTGCCCTATGGCTACACCTTC.

The V call is TRBV27, the J call TRBJ1-2, with TRBD1 as a possible D gene (5 bases). The length of the CDR3 is 12 residues. Trimming left V 6 bases short and J 5 bases short, with 10 bases between. Germline CDR1 reads MNHEY; CDR2 reads SMNVEV (reference sequence). The chain's CDR3 is CASRGGKYGYTF. CDR3 sequence (DNA): TGTGCCAGCAGGGGGGGAAAATATGGCTACACCTTC.

The chain joins TRBV6-6 to TRBJ2-7, with TRBD2 matching 12 bases. With 6 bases clipped from V and 1 base from J, the junction kept 7 bases outside the gene matches. The germline CDR1 and CDR2 sequences are MNHNY and SVGAGI (reference sequence). The CDR3 totals 16 residues. CDR3 amino acids: CASRSRLAGASYEQYF. CDR3 in DNA: TGTGCCAGCAGGAGCCGACTAGCGGGAGCTTCCTACGAGCAGTACTTC.

J is TRBJ2-6 and V is TRBV7-9; the D is unclear. Trimming left V 2 bases short and J 0 bases short, with 11 bases between. Germline loops: CDR1 SEHNR, CDR2 FQNEAQ (reference sequence). CDR3 length: 17 residues. Written as DNA, the CDR3 is TGTGCCAGCAGCTTAACAAGGCTGAACTCTGGGGCCAACGTCCTGACTTTC. It codes for CASSLTRLNSGANVLTF.

This sequence joins TRBV19 and TRBJ2-7; 9 nucleotides align to TRBD2. The CDR3 is made up of 21 amino acids. Unmatched junction bases numbered 25, after V lost 3 bases and J lost 4 bases. Germline V gives CDR1 LNHDA, CDR2 SQIVND (reference sequence). CDR3 in amino acids: CASSISQSGASGNWLMYEQYF. CDR3 coding DNA: TGTGCCAGTAGTATCTCTCAGTCGGGGGCTAGCGGGAATTGGCTCATGTACGAGCAGTACTTC.

The chain's CDR3 is CASSLEGVAEAFF. As DNA, the CDR3 is TGTGCCAGCAGCTTAGAGGGGGTCGCTGAAGCTTTCTTT. J is TRBJ1-1 and V is TRBV7-3; a possible D gene is TRBD1 (6 bases). The CDR3 consists of 13 residues. With 2 bases removed from V and 6 bases from J, the gap between germline ends came to 10 bases. The germline CDR1 and CDR2 sequences are SGHTA and FQGTGA.

This chain joins TRBV5-8 and TRBJ2-7; D may be TRBD2 (6 bases). This CDR3 is 16 amino acids long. Trimming left V 2 bases short and J 0 bases short, with 15 bases between. CDR1 and CDR2 from the germline V gene are SGHTS and YDEGEE. CDR3: CASSFSEGYGSYEQYF. The CDR3 DNA sequence: TGTGCCAGCAGCTTCTCGGAGGGTTATGGCTCCTACGAGCAGTACTTC. Using reference TRBV5-8 and TRBJ2-7 for the parts outside the CDR3, the full variable domain is EAGVTQSPTHLIKTRGQQATLRCSPISGHTSVYWYQQALGLGLQFLLWYDEGEERNRGNFPPRFSGRQFPNYSSELNVNALELEDSALYLCASSFSEGYGSYEQYFGPGTRLTVT.

This chain joins TRBV29-1 and TRBJ2-3; TRBD1 agrees at 7 bases. V lost 1 base and J lost 3; bases outside the gene matches: 13. The CDR3 extends over 17 amino acids. The V gene's germline CDR1 is SQVTM and CDR2 ANQGSEA. The CDR3 DNA reads TGCAGCGTTGAAGGGTTGCGGGCGGACAGGCTGACAGATACGCAGTATTTT. Its translation: CSVEGLRADRLTDTQYF.

This chain connects TRBV19 to TRBJ2-4; D unclear. Per germline, CDR1 LNHDA and CDR2 SQIVND (reference sequence). Between the trimmed V and J ends, which lost 3 bases and 0 bases, there was a span of 21 bases. The CDR3 runs to 19 residues. In DNA, the CDR3 is TGTGCCAGTAGTATGGGCTTGGTGAAGGCCGCTCTAGCCAAAAACATTCAGTACTTC. Its protein is CASSMGLVKAALAKNIQYF. The full variable domain, rest sourced from reference TRBV19 and TRBJ2-4, is DGGITQSPKYLFRKEGQNVTLSCEQNLNHDAMYWYRQDPGQGLRLIYYSQIVNDFQKGDIAEGYSVSREKKESFPLTVTSAQKNPTAFYLCASSMGLVKAALAKNIQYFGAGTRLSVL.

A few counts support this clone. The chain recombines TRBV7-9 with TRBJ1-5; D is uncertain. The CDR3 is 16 residues long. Trimming removed 8 bases from V and 0 bases from J, with 17 bases in between. In germline, CDR1 is SEHNR, CDR2 FQNEAQ (reference sequence). In DNA, the CDR3 is TGTGCCAGCCGACTACCGAGGGTAGATAGCAATCAGCCCCAGCATTTT. Its translation: CASRLPRVDSNQPQHF.

The V gene is TRBV7-8, the J gene TRBJ2-2, with 13 bases fitting TRBD2. Germline values: CDR1 SGHVS, CDR2 FQNEAQ. The junction had 13 bases not matched to a gene; V was cut back by 4 bases and J by 2 bases. The CDR3 is made up of 20 amino acids. DNA of the CDR3: TGTGCCAGCAGCTCCAATCGGGGACTAGCGGGAACACTTAACACCGGGGAGCTGTTTTTT. Translation gives CASSSNRGLAGTLNTGELFF.

J is TRBJ2-7 and V is TRBV30; the match to TRBD2 covers 14 bases. The junction had 10 bases not matched to a gene; V was cut back by 4 bases and J by 2 bases. Germline values: CDR1 GTSNPN, CDR2 SVGIG (reference sequence). The CDR3 is made up of 17 amino acids. The CDR3 reads CAWKGLAGVDIPYEQYF. CDR3 nucleotide sequence: TGTGCCTGGAAGGGACTAGCGGGAGTAGATATTCCCTACGAGCAGTACTTC.

The chain carries TRBV11-2 and TRBJ2-2; D uncertain. CDR1 is SGHAT and CDR2 is FQNNGV in the germline V gene. This CDR3 is 11 amino acids long. Trimming cost V 3 bases and J 5 bases, with 1 base left between them. The CDR3 loop is CASSFTGELFF. For the CDR3, the DNA is TGTGCCAGCAGCTTTACCGGGGAGCTGTTTTTT.

As to this clone: The same CDR3 also results from other DNA sequences found in this sample. The gene calls are TRBV6-5 and TRBJ2-1; TRBD2 matches 8 bases. This CDR3 region has 15 residues. J gave up 4 bases and V 2 bases, and 4 bases lay outside the gene matches. CDR1 and CDR2 (germline): MNHEY, SVGAGI. The CDR3 loop is CASSYGAGVYNEQFF. CDR3 DNA: TGTGCCAGCAGTTACGGAGCGGGAGTTTACAATGAGCAGTTCTTC.

The chain links TRBV6-5 to TRBJ1-3, with 8 bases that match TRBD1. The trim removed 4 bases at V and 8 bases at J, leaving 10 bases unmatched. The CDR3 is 15 residues long. Germline values: CDR1 MNHEY, CDR2 SVGAGI. CDR3 sequence (DNA): TGTGCCAGCAGTTTCATCCCGGACAGGGAGGACACCATATATTTT. Protein sequence: CASSFIPDREDTIYF.

V gene TRBV2 combines with J gene TRBJ2-7; perhaps TRBD1 as D (5 bases). There are 17 residues in the CDR3. Germline V lookup: CDR1 SNHLY, CDR2 FYNNEI. V gave up 3 bases and J gave up 6 bases, with 24 bases separating them. The CDR3 loop is CASSDSPSGPSNGEQYF. CDR3 in DNA: TGTGCCAGCAGTGACTCACCGTCAGGGCCGAGCAATGGCGAGCAGTACTTC.